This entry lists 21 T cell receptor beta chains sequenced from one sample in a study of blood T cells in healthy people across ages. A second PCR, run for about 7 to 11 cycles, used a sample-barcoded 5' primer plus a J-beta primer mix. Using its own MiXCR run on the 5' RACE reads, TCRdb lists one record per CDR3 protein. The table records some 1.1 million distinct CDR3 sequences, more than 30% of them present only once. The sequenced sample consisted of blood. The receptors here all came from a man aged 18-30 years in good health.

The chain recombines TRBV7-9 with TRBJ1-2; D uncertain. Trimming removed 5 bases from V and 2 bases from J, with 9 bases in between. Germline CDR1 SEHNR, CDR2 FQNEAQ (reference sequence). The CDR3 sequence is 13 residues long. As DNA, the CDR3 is TGTGCCAGCAGCCAGGAGGAGAACTATGGCTACACCTTC. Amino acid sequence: CASSQEENYGYTF.

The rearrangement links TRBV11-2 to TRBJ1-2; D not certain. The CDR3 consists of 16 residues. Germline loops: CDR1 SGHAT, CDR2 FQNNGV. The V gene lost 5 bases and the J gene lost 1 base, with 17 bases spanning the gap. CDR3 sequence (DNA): TGTGCCAGCAGCCCCCAGGTCCCTCTTATTAACTATGGCTACACCTTC. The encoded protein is CASSPQVPLINYGYTF.

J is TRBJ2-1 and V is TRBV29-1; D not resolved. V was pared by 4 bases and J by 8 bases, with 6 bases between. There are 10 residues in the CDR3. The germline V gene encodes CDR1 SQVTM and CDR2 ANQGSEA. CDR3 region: CSVARDEQFF. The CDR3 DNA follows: TGCAGCGTTGCCCGGGATGAGCAGTTCTTC.

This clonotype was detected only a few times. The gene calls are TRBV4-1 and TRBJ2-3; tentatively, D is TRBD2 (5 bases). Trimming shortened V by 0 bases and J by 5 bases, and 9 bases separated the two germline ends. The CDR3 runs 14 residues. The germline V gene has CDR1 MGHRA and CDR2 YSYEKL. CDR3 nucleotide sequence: TGCGCCAGCAGCCAAGACTACGGGGTAGATACGCAGTATTTT. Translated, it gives CASSQDYGVDTQYF.

The CDR3 region has the DNA TGCGCCAGCAGCCAGGGGGGTTTCCAGGAGACCCAGTACTTC. Translated: CASSQGGFQETQYF. The genes are TRBV5-1 and TRBJ2-5; perhaps TRBD1 as D (7 bases). The CDR3 is made up of 14 amino acids. V was pared by 4 bases and J by 5 bases, with 15 bases between. Looked up from germline, CDR1 is SGHRS and CDR2 is YFSETQ.

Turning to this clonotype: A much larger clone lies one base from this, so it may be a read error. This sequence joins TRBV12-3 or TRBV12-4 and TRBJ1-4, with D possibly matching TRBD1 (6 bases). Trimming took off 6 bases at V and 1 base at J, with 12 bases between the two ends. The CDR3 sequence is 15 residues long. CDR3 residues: CASSDLDRTNEKLFF. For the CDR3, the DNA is TGTGCCAGCAGCGATCTGGACAGAACTAATGAAAAACTGTTTTTT.

The CDR3 here is CASSFPSLGSYEQYF. The CDR3 DNA sequence: TGTGCCAGCAGCTTTCCCAGCCTCGGGTCCTACGAGCAGTACTTC. V gene TRBV7-9 combines with J gene TRBJ2-7; no reliable D call. This CDR3 comprises 15 residues. Germline V gene sequence: CDR1 SEHNR, CDR2 FQNEAQ (reference sequence). V was cut by 3 bases and J by 1 base, with 13 bases left in between.

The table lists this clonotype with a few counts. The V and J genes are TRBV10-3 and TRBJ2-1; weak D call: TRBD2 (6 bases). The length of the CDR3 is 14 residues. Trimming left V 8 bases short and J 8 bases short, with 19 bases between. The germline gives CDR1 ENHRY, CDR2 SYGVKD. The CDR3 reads CAIARGSPEDEQFF. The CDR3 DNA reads TGTGCCATCGCCCGGGGGTCTCCGGAGGATGAGCAGTTCTTC.

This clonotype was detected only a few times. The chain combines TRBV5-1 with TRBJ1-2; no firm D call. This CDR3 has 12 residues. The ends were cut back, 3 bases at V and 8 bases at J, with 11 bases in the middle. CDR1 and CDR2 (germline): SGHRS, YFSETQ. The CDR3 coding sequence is TGCGCCAGCAGCTCTACGGACCGCGGCTACACCTTC. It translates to CASSSTDRGYTF. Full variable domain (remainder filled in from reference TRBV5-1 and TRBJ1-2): KAGVTQTPRYLIKTRGQQVTLSCSPISGHRSVSWYQQTPGQGLQFLFEYFSETQRNKGNFPGRFSGRQFSNSRSEMNVSTLELGDSALYLCASSSTDRGYTFGSGTRLTVV.

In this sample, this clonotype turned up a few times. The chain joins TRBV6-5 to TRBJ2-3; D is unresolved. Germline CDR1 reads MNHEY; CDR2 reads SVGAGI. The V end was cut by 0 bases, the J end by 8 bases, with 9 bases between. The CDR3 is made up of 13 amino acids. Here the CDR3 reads CASSYSNFGTQYF. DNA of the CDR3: TGTGCCAGCAGTTACTCGAATTTTGGTACGCAGTATTTT.

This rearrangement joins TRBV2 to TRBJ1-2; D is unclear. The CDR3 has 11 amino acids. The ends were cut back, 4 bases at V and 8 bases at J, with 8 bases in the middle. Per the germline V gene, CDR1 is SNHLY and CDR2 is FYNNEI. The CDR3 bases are TGTGCCAGCAGTGGCCTAAGGGGCTACACCTTC. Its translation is CASSGLRGYTF.

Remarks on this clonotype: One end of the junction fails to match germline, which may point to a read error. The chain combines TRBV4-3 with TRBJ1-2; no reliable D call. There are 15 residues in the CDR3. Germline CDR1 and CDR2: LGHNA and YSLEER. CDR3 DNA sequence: TGCGCCAGCGGCCAAGAAAATTCATTGAGGAATGGCTACACCTTC. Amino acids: CASGQENSLRNGYTF.

CDR3 sequence reads: CASSYSTDNEISSYNSPLHF. As DNA, the CDR3 is TGTGCCAGCAGTTACTCGACAGACAACGAGATCAGCTCCTATAATTCACCCCTCCACTTT. This rearrangement joins TRBV6-5 to TRBJ1-6; tentatively, D is TRBD1 (5 bases). Trimming removed 0 bases at V and 0 bases at J, with 18 bases between. This CDR3 region has 20 residues. Germline loops: CDR1 MNHEY, CDR2 SVGAGI.

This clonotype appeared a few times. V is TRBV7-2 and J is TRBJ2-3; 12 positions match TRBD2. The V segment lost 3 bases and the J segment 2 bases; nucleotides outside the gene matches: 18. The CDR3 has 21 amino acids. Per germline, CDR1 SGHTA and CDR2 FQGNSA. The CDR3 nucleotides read TGTGCCAGCAGCTTTATTTCTTGGCCTAGCGGGGGGGGAATTAACACAGATACGCAGTATTTT. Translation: CASSFISWPSGGGINTDTQYF. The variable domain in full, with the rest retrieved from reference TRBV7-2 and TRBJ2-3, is GAGVSQSPSNKVTEKGKDVELRCDPISGHTALYWYRQSLGQGLEFLIYFQGNSAPDKSGLPSDRFSAERTGGSVSTLTIQRTQQEDSAVYLCASSFISWPSGGGINTDTQYFGPGTRLTVL.

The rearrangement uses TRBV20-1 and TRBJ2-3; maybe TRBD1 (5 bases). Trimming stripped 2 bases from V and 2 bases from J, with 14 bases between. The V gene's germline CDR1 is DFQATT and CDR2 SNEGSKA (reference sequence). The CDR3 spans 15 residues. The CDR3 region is CSARPRVYDTDTQYF. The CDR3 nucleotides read TGCAGTGCTAGACCCAGGGTCTATGACACAGATACGCAGTATTTT.

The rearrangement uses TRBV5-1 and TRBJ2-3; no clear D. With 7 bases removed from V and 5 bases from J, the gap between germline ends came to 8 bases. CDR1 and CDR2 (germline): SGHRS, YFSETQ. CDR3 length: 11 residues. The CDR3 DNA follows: TGCGCCAGCCGATTAGAAGATACGCAGTATTTT. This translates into CASRLEDTQYF.

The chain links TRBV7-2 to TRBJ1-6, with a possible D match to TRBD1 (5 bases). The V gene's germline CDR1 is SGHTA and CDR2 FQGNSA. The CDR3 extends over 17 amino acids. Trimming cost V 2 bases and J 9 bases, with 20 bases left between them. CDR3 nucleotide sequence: TGTGCCAGCAGCTTAAAGTGGTCAGGGAAAGATGGTTCACCCCTCCACTTT. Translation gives CASSLKWSGKDGSPLHF.

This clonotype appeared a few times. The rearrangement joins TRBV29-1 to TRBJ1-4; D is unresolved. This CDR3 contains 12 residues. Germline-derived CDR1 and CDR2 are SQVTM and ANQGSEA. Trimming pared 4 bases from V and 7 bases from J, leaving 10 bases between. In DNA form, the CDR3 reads TGCAGCGTTGGAGGCATTGGTGAAAAACTGTTTTTT. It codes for CSVGGIGEKLFF. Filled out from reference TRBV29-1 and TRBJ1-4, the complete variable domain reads SAVISQKPSRDICQRGTSLTIQCQVDSQVTMMFWYRQQPGQSLTLIATANQGSEATYESGFVIDKFPISRPNLTFSTLTVSNMSPEDSSIYLCSVGGIGEKLFFGSGTQLSVL.

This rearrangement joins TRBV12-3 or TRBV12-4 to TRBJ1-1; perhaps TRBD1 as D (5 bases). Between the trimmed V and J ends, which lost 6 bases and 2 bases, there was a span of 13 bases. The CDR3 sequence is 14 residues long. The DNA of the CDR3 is TGTGCCAGCAGACAGGATACCACCAACACTGAAGCTTTCTTT. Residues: CASRQDTTNTEAFF.

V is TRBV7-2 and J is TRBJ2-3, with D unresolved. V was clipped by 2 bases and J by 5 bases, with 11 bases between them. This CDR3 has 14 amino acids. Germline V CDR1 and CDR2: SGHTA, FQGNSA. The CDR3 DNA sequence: TGTGCCAGCAGCTTACAAAGTTCCGGAGATACGCAGTATTTT. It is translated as CASSLQSSGDTQYF.

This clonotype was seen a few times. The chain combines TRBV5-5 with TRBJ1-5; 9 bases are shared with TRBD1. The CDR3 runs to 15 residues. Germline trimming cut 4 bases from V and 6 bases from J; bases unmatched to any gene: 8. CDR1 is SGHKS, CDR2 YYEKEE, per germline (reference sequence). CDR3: CASSRGTGFGQPQHF. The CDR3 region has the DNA TGTGCCAGCAGCAGAGGGACAGGGTTCGGTCAGCCCCAGCATTTT.